These 29 T cell receptor beta chains were all obtained from the same sample, sequenced in a study of human T cells and chemical hapten exposure. Time point: patch test 3, about 24 weeks after DPC sensitization. Stated treatment: therapeutic diphenylcyclopropenone sensitization with weekly scalp DPC. TCRdb recomputed calls from the RACE reads with MiXCR, one row per CDR3 protein. The sample carries under 200,000 distinct CDR3 sequences, 28% recorded once. The sequencing here drew on whole blood, taken in connection with sensitization to the hapten diphenylcyclopropenone (DPC). The receptors originated from a woman younger than 30 with alopecia areata. Some clones in this sample may be carry-over from other donors' samples.

This clonotype was found a few times. The CDR3 nucleotides are TGTGCCAGCAGCTCAGTACGAAGTAGGCAAGAGACCCAGTACTTC. Protein sequence: CASSSVRSRQETQYF. This rearrangement joins TRBV7-8 to TRBJ2-5; D not certain. The V gene's germline CDR1 is SGHVS and CDR2 FQNEAQ. The CDR3 length is 15 residues. With 4 bases removed from V and 2 bases from J, the gap between germline ends came to 14 bases.

The chain uses TRBV20-1 and TRBJ1-1; TRBD1 might be the D (6 bases). The CDR3 totals 14 residues. Germline V CDR1 and CDR2: DFQATT, SNEGSKA (reference sequence). V lost 3 bases, J lost 1 base, and 12 bases lay in between. CDR3 coding DNA: TGCAGTGCTAGGGATCAGGGGCGGAACACTGAAGCTTTCTTT. Its protein is CSARDQGRNTEAFF.

The rearrangement uses TRBV11-2 and TRBJ2-3, with D unresolved. Germline V gene sequence: CDR1 SGHAT, CDR2 FQNNGV. Trimming removed 1 base at V and 5 bases at J, with 7 bases between. The CDR3 extends over 13 amino acids. CDR3 sequence (DNA): TGTGCCAGCAGCTTAGCTGGGGTAGATACGCAGTATTTT. It yields the protein CASSLAGVDTQYF.

The chain couples TRBV30 to TRBJ2-7; TRBD2 matches 7 bases. V dropped 4 bases and J dropped 3; count of bases not matched to a gene: 3. The CDR3 has 12 amino acids. Germline CDR1 GTSNPN, CDR2 SVGIG (reference sequence). Here the CDR3 reads CAWTGGNYEQYF. As DNA, the CDR3 is TGTGCCTGGACCGGGGGGAACTACGAGCAGTACTTC.

The CDR3 loop is CASWTRFQETQYF. DNA for the CDR3: TGTGCCAGCTGGACCCGGTTCCAAGAGACCCAGTACTTC. The chain carries TRBV5-8 and TRBJ2-5; no reliable D call. CDR1 is SGHTS, CDR2 YDEGEE, per germline. V lost 7 bases, J lost 1 base, and 11 bases lay in between. The CDR3 runs to 13 residues.

This clonotype came up a few times. The chain is built from TRBV19 and TRBJ2-7, with TRBD2 matching over 10 bases. The V and J ends lost 7 bases and 0 bases, in that order; junction bases with no gene match: 9. Germline V gene lookup returns CDR1 LNHDA and CDR2 SQIVND (reference sequence). This CDR3 is built from 16 residues. DNA for the CDR3: TGTGCCAGTACCAGGACAGCGGGAGGGGTCTCCTACGAGCAGTACTTC. This encodes CASTRTAGGVSYEQYF.

Only a few counts were recorded for this clonotype. The genes are TRBV11-2 and TRBJ2-7; TRBD2 matches 7 bases. Germline V CDR1 and CDR2: SGHAT, FQNNGV. This CDR3 comprises 15 residues. V was clipped by 7 bases and J by 2 bases; unmatched bases: 11. The CDR3 region is CASIPYRAGPYEQYF. CDR3 nucleotides: TGTGCCAGCATACCCTATCGAGCGGGACCCTACGAGCAGTACTTC.

This clonotype was counted ten times or more. J is TRBJ2-2 and V is TRBV11-2; 12 bases map to TRBD2. This CDR3 is built from 15 residues. Unmatched junction bases numbered 4, after V lost 6 bases and J lost 5 bases. CDR1 and CDR2 from the germline V gene are SGHAT and FQNNGV. The CDR3 sequence: CASRPLAGGTGELFF. DNA for the CDR3: TGTGCCAGCAGACCACTAGCGGGAGGTACCGGGGAGCTGTTTTTT. The whole variable domain, remainder taken from reference TRBV11-2 and TRBJ2-2, is EAGVAQSPRYKIIEKRQSVAFWCNPISGHATLYWYQQILGQGPKLLIQFQNNGVVDDSQLPKDRFSAERLKGVDSTLKIQPAKLEDSAVYLCASRPLAGGTGELFFGEGSRLTVL.

The chain joins TRBV6-2 or TRBV6-3 to TRBJ2-1; D call uncertain. CDR3 size: 14 residues. V shed 2 bases and J shed 2 bases, with 7 bases lying between them. From germline, CDR1 is MNHEY and CDR2 SVGEGT. The CDR3 region has the DNA TGTGCCAGCAGTTACGGGTCTACCTACAATGAGCAGTTCTTC. This codes for CASSYGSTYNEQFF.

V and J are TRBV7-2 and TRBJ2-1; 7 bases agree with TRBD1. Trimming at V came to 5 bases and at J to 4 bases, leaving 11 bases not matched to a gene. Looked up from germline, CDR1 is SGHTA and CDR2 is FQGNSA. The CDR3 is made up of 16 amino acids. The DNA of the CDR3 is TGTGCCAGCAGCCGAGATATTGGGACAGATTACAATGAGCAGTTCTTC. Translation: CASSRDIGTDYNEQFF.

This clonotype was detected a few times. The chain recombines TRBV6-2 or TRBV6-3 with TRBJ2-7, with TRBD2 matching over 13 bases. The CDR3 has 16 amino acids. The germline CDR1 and CDR2 sequences are MNHEY and SVGEGT. Unmatched junction bases numbered 3, after V lost 2 bases and J lost 2 bases. This CDR3 reads CASSYPGLAGAYEQYF. The DNA for the CDR3 is TGTGCCAGCAGTTACCCAGGACTAGCGGGGGCCTACGAGCAGTACTTC.

The V and J genes are TRBV18 and TRBJ2-5; no clear D. V lost 0 bases and J lost 3, with 2 bases in between. The CDR3 has 12 residues. CDR1 is KGHSH and CDR2 is LQKENI in the germline V gene. CDR3 nucleotides: TGTGCCAGCTCACCACCAGAAGAGACCCAGTACTTC. Translated: CASSPPEETQYF.

The CDR3 DNA follows: TGTGCCAGCAGCCAAATCATACAGGAAAAGAAACTGTTTTTT. It translates to CASSQIIQEKKLFF. The chain employs TRBV4-2 and TRBJ1-4; possibly TRBD1 for D (5 bases). The CDR3 covers 14 residues. Germline loops: CDR1 LGHNA, CDR2 YNFKEQ. Trimming took 2 bases from V and 11 from J, leaving 15 bases between them.

V usage is TRBV6-2 or TRBV6-3 and J usage is TRBJ1-2; D unresolved. The V and J ends lost 2 bases and 2 bases respectively, with 12 bases between them. Germline lookup yields CDR1 MNHEY and CDR2 SVGEGT. The CDR3 totals 15 residues. The CDR3 DNA follows: TGTGCCAGCAGTTACCAAGCGAAGATAAACTATGGCTACACCTTC. Amino acid sequence: CASSYQAKINYGYTF.

The sample holds a few counts of this clonotype. The chain joins TRBV7-9 to TRBJ2-6; TRBD1 might be the D (5 bases). This CDR3 has 15 residues. Germline assignment: CDR1 SEHNR and CDR2 FQNEAQ (reference sequence). Trimming removed 10 bases at V and 1 base at J, with 14 bases between. As DNA, the CDR3 is TGTGCCAACCAACCATCAGGGTCTGGGGCCAACGTCCTGACTTTC. Its protein product is CANQPSGSGANVLTF.

The chain combines TRBV6-2 or TRBV6-3 with TRBJ2-5, with D unclear. CDR3 size: 10 residues. Germline V gene lookup returns CDR1 MNHEY and CDR2 SVGEGT. Trimming cost V 3 bases and J 5 bases, with 1 base left between them. CDR3 in amino acids: CASSYETQYF. The CDR3 coding sequence is TGTGCCAGCAGTTATGAGACCCAGTACTTC.

This clonotype came up a few times. V gene TRBV29-1 combines with J gene TRBJ2-5, with D possibly being TRBD2 (6 bases). CDR3 size: 14 residues. Germline V CDR1 and CDR2: SQVTM, ANQGSEA. V gave up 4 bases and J gave up 1 base, with 13 bases separating them. This CDR3 reads CSVVRGDSQETQYF. CDR3 in DNA: TGCAGCGTTGTAAGAGGGGACTCCCAAGAGACCCAGTACTTC. Full variable domain (rest looked up from reference TRBV29-1 and TRBJ2-5): SAVISQKPSRDICQRGTSLTIQCQVDSQVTMMFWYRQQPGQSLTLIATANQGSEATYESGFVIDKFPISRPNLTFSTLTVSNMSPEDSSIYLCSVVRGDSQETQYFGPGTRLLVL.

This clonotype was seen ten or more times. V gene TRBV20-1 combines with J gene TRBJ2-4; 9 nucleotides align to TRBD1. Trimming cost V 3 bases and J 3 bases; bases outside gene matches: 6. The CDR3 totals 15 residues. Germline V gives CDR1 DFQATT, CDR2 SNEGSKA (reference sequence). The DNA of the CDR3 is TGCAGTGCTAGTTCCGGACAGGGGATCAAAAACATTCAGTACTTC. This gives the protein CSASSGQGIKNIQYF.

This clonotype was found a few times. The V and J genes are TRBV13 and TRBJ2-1; D remains unclear. CDR1 PRHDT and CDR2 FYEKMQ come from the germline V gene (reference sequence). V lost 5 bases and J lost 9, with 8 bases in between. The CDR3 contains 11 residues. In DNA form, the CDR3 reads TGTGCCAGCAGCCCAGCCGTTGAGCAGTTCTTC. It encodes CASSPAVEQFF. Supplemented by reference TRBV13 and TRBJ2-1, the full variable domain reads AAGVIQSPRHLIKEKRETATLKCYPIPRHDTVYWYQQGPGQDPQFLISFYEKMQSDKGSIPDRFSAQQFSDYHSELNMSSLELGDSALYFCASSPAVEQFFGPGTRLTVL.

This clonotype was seen ten or more times. The rearrangement uses TRBV7-2 and TRBJ2-5; D remains ambiguous. The CDR3 runs 12 residues. CDR1 SGHTA and CDR2 FQGNSA come from the germline V gene. Deletions cut 1 base from V and 7 bases from J, with 7 bases between. The CDR3 spells CASSLGKATQYF. CDR3 bases: TGTGCCAGCAGCTTAGGGAAAGCGACCCAGTACTTC.

This rearrangement joins TRBV5-1 to TRBJ2-2, with D unclear. The CDR3 spans 13 residues. Trimming removed 7 bases from V and 2 bases from J, with 9 bases in between. CDR1 is SGHRS, CDR2 YFSETQ, per germline. In DNA, the CDR3 is TGCGCCAGCGCCAACAGAAACACCGGGGAGCTGTTTTTT. Translating gives CASANRNTGELFF.

The chain joins TRBV10-2 to TRBJ2-1; D remains unclear. V lost 0 bases, J lost 6 bases, and 9 bases lay in between. The CDR3 is 14 amino acids. Germline assignment: CDR1 WSHSY and CDR2 SAAADI. DNA for the CDR3: TGCGCCAGCAGTGAGTCGAGGCGGTCCAATGAGCAGTTCTTC. Translating gives CASSESRRSNEQFF.

This clonotype was detected only once. The chain employs TRBV20-1 and TRBJ2-1, with D perhaps TRBD2 (5 bases). Between the trimmed V and J ends, which lost 2 bases and 0 bases, there was a span of 11 bases. The length of the CDR3 is 15 residues. The germline CDR1 and CDR2 sequences are DFQATT and SNEGSKA (reference sequence). The DNA for the CDR3 is TGCAGTGCTAGATGGACTGGGAGCTCCTACAATGAGCAGTTCTTC. It encodes CSARWTGSSYNEQFF.

This clonotype was counted a few times. The chain combines TRBV5-1 with TRBJ2-1; D is perhaps TRBD2 (5 bases). Germline V gives CDR1 SGHRS, CDR2 YFSETQ. This CDR3 has 15 amino acids. V lost 0 bases to trimming and J lost 2 bases, with 9 bases between them. This CDR3 reads CASSLEPGTYNEQFF. DNA of the CDR3: TGCGCCAGCAGCTTGGAGCCGGGAACCTACAATGAGCAGTTCTTC.

The gene calls are TRBV10-3 and TRBJ2-3; D may be TRBD1 (5 bases). Trimming left V 9 bases short and J 6 bases short, with 19 bases between. CDR1 and CDR2 (germline): ENHRY, SYGVKD. CDR3 length equals 14 residues. The CDR3 spells CAIGSYQGTDTQYF. The CDR3, as DNA: TGTGCCATAGGAAGCTACCAGGGAACCGATACGCAGTATTTT.

This clonotype came up a few times. V gene TRBV7-2 combines with J gene TRBJ1-3; D gene ambiguous. The CDR3 spans 14 residues. V was trimmed by 5 bases and J by 0 bases, leaving 8 bases between them. The V gene's germline CDR1 is SGHTA and CDR2 FQGNSA. CDR3 sequence: CASSGYNSGNTIYF. In DNA, the CDR3 is TGTGCCAGCAGCGGCTATAACTCTGGAAACACCATATATTTT.

This clonotype was detected a few times. This chain uses TRBV9 with TRBJ2-7; maybe TRBD1 (7 bases). Germline CDR1 and CDR2: SGDLS and YYNGEE. The CDR3 spans 15 residues. Trimming pared 5 bases from V and 3 bases from J, leaving 18 bases between. CDR3 nucleotides: TGTGCCAGCAGTGAAAGACAGGGAGGTAGCTACGAGCAGTACTTC. This gives the protein CASSERQGGSYEQYF.

This clonotype has more than one count but fewer than ten. V gene TRBV4-1 combines with J gene TRBJ1-5; D unclear. From germline, CDR1 is MGHRA and CDR2 YSYEKL. The V gene lost 1 base and the J gene lost 9 bases, with 16 bases spanning the gap. The CDR3 covers 15 residues. The chain's CDR3 is CASSQVSGLKRPQHF. As DNA, the CDR3 is TGCGCCAGCAGCCAAGTCTCCGGGCTAAAACGGCCCCAGCATTTT.

This clonotype was detected many times. The chain recombines TRBV6-2 or TRBV6-3 with TRBJ2-3, with D perhaps matching TRBD2 (6 bases). Deletions cut 1 base from V and 6 bases from J, with 8 bases between. This CDR3 has 13 residues. Germline CDR1 reads MNHEY; CDR2 reads SVGEGT. The CDR3 loop reads CASSYLAADTQYF. The CDR3, as DNA: TGTGCCAGCAGTTACTTAGCGGCCGATACGCAGTATTTT.